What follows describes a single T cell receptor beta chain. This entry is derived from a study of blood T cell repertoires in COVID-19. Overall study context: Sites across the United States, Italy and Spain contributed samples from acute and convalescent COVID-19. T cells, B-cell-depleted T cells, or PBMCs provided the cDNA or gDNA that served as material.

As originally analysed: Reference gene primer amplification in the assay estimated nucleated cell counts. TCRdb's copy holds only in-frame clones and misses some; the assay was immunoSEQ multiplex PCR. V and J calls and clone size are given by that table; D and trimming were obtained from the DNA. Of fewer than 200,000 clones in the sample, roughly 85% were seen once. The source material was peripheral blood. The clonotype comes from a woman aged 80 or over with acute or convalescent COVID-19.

CDR3 in DNA: TGCAGCGTTGGAAAAGCAGGACTTGAGAACACTGAAGCTTTCTTT. It encodes CSVGKAGLENTEAFF. The chain combines TRBV29-1 with TRBJ1-1; D ambiguous. The CDR3 has 15 amino acids. Germline values: CDR1 SQVTM, CDR2 ANQGSEA. Between the trimmed V and J ends, which lost 4 bases and 1 base, there was a span of 16 bases.